The 18 T cell receptor beta chains in this list originate from one sample, sequenced in a study of CD8+ T cells in alopecia areata. Reverse transcription of extracted RNA yielded cDNA, which provided the sequencing template. Libraries were prepared by immunoSEQ multiplex PCR; TCRdb keeps only in-frame clonotypes and omits some of them. This table has roughly 200,000 clones, 63% appearing once. Sequencing used CD4+ T cells sorted from blood, obtained at week 0. These receptors originate from a human donor with alopecia areata.

This chain links TRBV2 with TRBJ2-1; possible D gene TRBD1, 5 bases. The CDR3 runs to 15 residues. Germline lookup yields CDR1 SNHLY and CDR2 FYNNEI. V was trimmed by 4 bases and J by 0 bases, leaving 10 bases between them. The CDR3 DNA follows: TGTGCCAGCAGTGCTGACAGTATCTCCTACAATGAGCAGTTCTTC. It yields the protein CASSADSISYNEQFF. Variable domain in full (rest from reference TRBV2 and TRBJ2-1): EPEVTQTPSHQVTQMGQEVILRCVPISNHLYFYWYRQILGQKVEFLVSFYNNEISEKSEIFDDQFSVERPDGSNFTLKIRSTKLEDSAMYFCASSADSISYNEQFFGPGTRLTVL.

The chain uses TRBV5-6 and TRBJ2-7; TRBD2 agrees at 13 bases. V was clipped by 3 bases and J by 2 bases; unmatched bases: 2. CDR1 SGHDT and CDR2 YYEEEE come from the germline V gene. This CDR3 spans 15 amino acids. The CDR3 is CASSYGTSGAYEQYF. CDR3 nucleotides: TGTGCCAGCAGCTACGGGACTAGCGGGGCCTACGAGCAGTACTTC. The full variable domain, completed using reference TRBV5-6 and TRBJ2-7, is DAGVTQSPTHLIKTRGQQVTLRCSPKSGHDTVSWYQQALGQGPQFIFQYYEEEERQRGNFPDRFSGHQFPNYSSELNVNALLLGDSALYLCASSYGTSGAYEQYFGPGTRLTVT.

This sequence joins TRBV30 and TRBJ1-2, with D unclear. Germline V lookup: CDR1 GTSNPN, CDR2 SVGIG (reference sequence). This CDR3 comprises 13 residues. V lost 2 bases, J lost 8 bases, and 15 bases lay in between. The CDR3 reads CAWSSRRVSGYTF. The CDR3 coding sequence is TGTGCCTGGAGTTCCAGGCGGGTTAGCGGCTACACCTTC.

The chain has TRBV20-1 and TRBJ1-2; unclear D gene. The CDR3 covers 9 residues. CDR1 and CDR2 from the germline V gene are DFQATT and SNEGSKA (reference sequence). Trimming removed 6 bases at V and 6 bases at J, with 5 bases between. CDR3 nucleotides: TGCAGTGCCAACCATGGCTACACCTTC. This translates into CSANHGYTF.

The rearrangement uses TRBV19 and TRBJ2-7; D is unclear. V gave up 0 bases and J gave up 7 bases, with 10 bases separating them. The CDR3 contains 13 residues. CDR1 and CDR2 (germline): LNHDA, SQIVND (reference sequence). For the CDR3, the DNA is TGTGCCAGTAGTATAGATCTATCTTGGGAGCAGTACTTC. It codes for CASSIDLSWEQYF.

The chain recombines TRBV9 with TRBJ1-6; possible D gene TRBD1, 6 bases. The CDR3 covers 15 residues. Germline CDR1 reads SGDLS; CDR2 reads YYNGEE. The V end lost 2 bases, the J end lost 10 bases, and 16 bases lay between the germline ends. The CDR3 DNA is TGTGCCAGCAGCGTGGACAGTCGGGGACTGTCACCCCTCCACTTT. It translates to CASSVDSRGLSPLHF.

With respect to this clone: The same CDR3 arises from other DNA sequences in this sample as well. The chain is built from TRBV5-6 and TRBJ1-5; D is perhaps TRBD1 (6 bases). V was cut by 1 base and J by 5 bases, with 13 bases left in between. Germline CDR1 reads SGHDT; CDR2 reads YYEEEE. The CDR3 spans 15 residues. As DNA, the CDR3 is TGTGCCAGCAGCTTGAGGGGGACGGGGGATCAGCCCCAGCATTTT. This translates into CASSLRGTGDQPQHF. Based on the CDR3 plus reference TRBV5-6 and TRBJ1-5, the full variable domain is DAGVTQSPTHLIKTRGQQVTLRCSPKSGHDTVSWYQQALGQGPQFIFQYYEEEERQRGNFPDRFSGHQFPNYSSELNVNALLLGDSALYLCASSLRGTGDQPQHFGDGTRLSIL.

The table lists this clone with a count of one. This chain joins TRBV7-2 and TRBJ1-1, with D unresolved. V lost 1 base, J lost 3 bases, and 9 bases lay in between. CDR1 and CDR2 from the germline V gene are SGHTA and FQGNSA. This CDR3 is built from 14 residues. In DNA form, the CDR3 reads TGTGCCAGCAGCTTAGGGGAAGCGTACACTGAAGCTTTCTTT. The encoded protein is CASSLGEAYTEAFF.

The CDR3 here is CASSSNGIQYF. CDR3 coding DNA: TGTGCCAGCAGCTCCAACGGCATTCAGTACTTC. This rearrangement joins TRBV9 to TRBJ2-4, with D unresolved. CDR3 length: 11 residues. In germline, CDR1 is SGDLS, CDR2 YYNGEE. The V and J ends lost 4 bases and 9 bases respectively, with 8 bases between them.

DNA for the CDR3: TGTGCCATCAGTGAGGACGGGACAGCTAACACTGAAGCTTTCTTT. Protein product: CAISEDGTANTEAFF. V usage is TRBV10-3 and J usage is TRBJ1-1; 7 bases are a match to TRBD1. Trimming cost V 2 bases and J 2 bases; bases outside gene matches: 5. The V gene's germline CDR1 is ENHRY and CDR2 SYGVKD. This CDR3 comprises 15 residues.

The rearrangement links TRBV30 to TRBJ2-2, with a weak D call TRBD1 (6 bases). This CDR3 contains 15 residues. The V end lost 5 bases, the J end lost 0 bases, and 13 bases lay between the germline ends. The germline CDR1 and CDR2 sequences are GTSNPN and SVGIG (reference sequence). In DNA, the CDR3 is TGTGCCTGGGGGGGCGGACACGCGAACACCGGGGAGCTGTTTTTT. Amino acid sequence: CAWGGGHANTGELFF. The whole variable domain, remainder taken from reference TRBV30 and TRBJ2-2, is SQTIHQWPATLVQPVGSPLSLECTVEGTSNPNLYWYRQAAGRGLQLLFYSVGIGQISSEVPQNLSASRPQDRQFILSSKKLLLSDSGFYLCAWGGGHANTGELFFGEGSRLTVL.

This chain joins TRBV6-6 and TRBJ2-6; D not certain. Deletions cut 5 bases from V and 0 bases from J, with 5 bases between. Germline V gene data show CDR1 as MNHNY and CDR2 as SVGAGI (reference sequence). The CDR3 consists of 14 residues. The chain's CDR3 is CASSPFSGANVLTF. CDR3 DNA sequence: TGTGCCAGCAGTCCCTTCTCTGGGGCCAACGTCCTGACTTTC.

This clone was observed a handful of times. The chain links TRBV18 to TRBJ1-2, with 8 bases matching TRBD1. The ends lost 6 bases at V and 6 bases at J; junction bases unmatched: 0. Germline CDR1 and CDR2: KGHSH and LQKENI. The CDR3 runs to 11 residues. CDR3 nucleotides: TGTGCCAGCTCGACAGGGGATGGCTACACCTTC. Its translation is CASSTGDGYTF.

The chain joins TRBV29-1 to TRBJ1-4, with 8 bases lining up with TRBD1. CDR1 is SQVTM, CDR2 ANQGSEA, per germline. The trim removed 6 bases at V and 2 bases at J, leaving 11 bases unmatched. The length of the CDR3 is 16 residues. This CDR3 is CSVRSRQGATNEKLFF. CDR3 in DNA: TGCAGCGTACGATCGCGCCAGGGGGCGACTAATGAAAAACTGTTTTTT.

The chain joins TRBV27 to TRBJ2-1; 7 bases map to TRBD2. Germline loops: CDR1 MNHEY, CDR2 SMNVEV (reference sequence). CDR3 size: 15 residues. V was pared by 3 bases and J by 1 base, with 3 bases of the junction left unmatched. This CDR3 is CASSFGGRSYNEQFF. CDR3 nucleotide sequence: TGTGCCAGCAGTTTCGGGGGGAGATCCTACAATGAGCAGTTCTTC.

The chain couples TRBV6-6 to TRBJ2-5, with unresolved D. Germline loops: CDR1 MNHNY, CDR2 SVGAGI (reference sequence). The V gene lost 7 bases and the J gene lost 5 bases, with 14 bases spanning the gap. The CDR3 sequence is 13 residues long. The CDR3 DNA reads as TGTGCCAGCACCTACCGAGGTCGGGAGACCCAGTACTTC. This translates into CASTYRGRETQYF.

J is TRBJ1-4 and V is TRBV14; TRBD1 might be the D (5 bases). Germline V gene sequence: CDR1 SGHDN, CDR2 FVKESK. V lost 6 bases and J 14 bases, leaving 19 bases between the germline ends. The CDR3 has 13 amino acids. CDR3 in DNA: TGTGCCAGCAGTGCCGCCGCGAGGCAGGGTCTGTTTTTT. Its protein is CASSAAARQGLFF. The entire variable domain, with the rest obtained from reference TRBV14 and TRBJ1-4, is as follows: EAGVTQFPSHSVIEKGQTVTLRCDPISGHDNLYWYRRVMGKEIKFLLHFVKESKQDESGMPNNRFLAERTGGTYSTLKVQPAELEDSGVYFCASSAAARQGLFFGSGTQLSVL.

The CDR3 DNA reads TGTGCCAGCAGCTTGGAAGGGCCAGGACGGGAGACCCAGTACTTC. Encoded protein: CASSLEGPGRETQYF. The chain combines TRBV5-6 with TRBJ2-5, with D uncertain. The CDR3 extends over 15 amino acids. Germline V lookup: CDR1 SGHDT, CDR2 YYEEEE. Trimming took off 0 bases at V and 5 bases at J, with 14 bases between the two ends.